Listed below are T cell receptor beta chains from one sample, sequenced in a study of response to subunit inactivated influenza vaccine. TCRdb called the RT-PCR reads again in MiXCR, with one record for every CDR3 protein. The sample holds around 750,000 distinct CDR3 sequences, less than 25% seen once. The sample in question was PBMCs from blood, obtained roughly 5 days after vaccination. The receptors originated from a man between 45 and 60 years old who received an inactivated influenza vaccine. The CDR3 runs from the conserved cysteine through the conserved F or W. Fields, in order: clone size, D gene, J gene, V gene, CDR3 protein, CDR3 DNA. A D gene is named only where the DNA matches it firmly. Clone size, where shown, is once, few, many, or a class for clones that have expanded.

size: many
D: .
J: TRBJ1-3
V: TRBV6-2/TRBV6-3
CDR3: CASSSAGRGNTIYF
DNA: TGTGCCAGCAGTTCGGCGGGGAGAGGAAACACCATATATTTT

size: few
D: .
J: TRBJ1-5
V: TRBV19
CDR3: CASSTGSAGYSNQPQHF
DNA: TGTGCCAGTAGTACAGGGTCGGCGGGTTATAGCAATCAGCCCCAGCATTTT

size: many
D: TRBD1
J: TRBJ1-2
V: TRBV12-3/TRBV12-4
CDR3: CASSPQGTYGYTF
DNA: TGTGCCAGCAGTCCACAGGGGACCTATGGCTACACCTTC

size: many
D: .
J: TRBJ2-1
V: TRBV2
CDR3: CASSRLDITRVNEQFF
DNA: TGTGCCAGCAGTCGACTCGACATTACTAGAGTTAATGAGCAGTTCTTC

size: .
D: TRBD1
J: TRBJ1-5
V: TRBV7-9
CDR3: CASSLGVGRGSYQPQHF
DNA: TGTGCCAGCAGCTTAGGGGTGGGCAGGGGGTCTTATCAGCCCCAGCATTTT

size: once
D: .
J: TRBJ2-7
V: TRBV3-1
CDR3: CASRPQSSYEQYF
DNA: TGTGCCAGCCGCCCCCAAAGCTCCTACGAGCAGTACTTC

size: few
D: TRBD1
J: TRBJ1-4
V: TRBV12-3/TRBV12-4
CDR3: CASGLGQGASYEKLFF
DNA: TGTGCCAGTGGTTTGGGACAGGGGGCATCTTATGAAAAACTGTTTTTT

size: .
D: .
J: TRBJ2-3
V: TRBV11-2
CDR3: CASSTRYSVDTQYF
DNA: TGTGCCAGCAGCACCCGGTATAGCGTAGATACGCAGTATTTT

size: many
D: .
J: TRBJ2-7
V: TRBV12-3/TRBV12-4
CDR3: CATGDLFYEQYF
DNA: TGTGCCACCGGGGACTTATTCTACGAGCAGTACTTC

size: few
D: .
J: TRBJ1-5
V: TRBV20-1
CDR3: CSARRGQITQPQHF
DNA: TGCAGTGCCCGACGCGGACAGATAACTCAGCCCCAGCATTTT

size: .
D: .
J: TRBJ2-5
V: TRBV5-5
CDR3: CASSNRLQVMKETQYF
DNA: TGTGCCAGCAGTAACCGGTTACAGGTGATGAAAGAGACCCAGTACTTC

size: many
D: .
J: TRBJ2-3
V: TRBV5-6
CDR3: CASSPGLADTQYF
DNA: TGTGCCAGCAGCCCGGGACTTGCAGATACGCAGTATTTT

size: few
D: .
J: TRBJ2-1
V: TRBV12-3/TRBV12-4
CDR3: CASSLRGPAAPNEQFF
DNA: TGTGCCAGCAGTTTAAGAGGGCCGGCAGCACCCAATGAGCAGTTCTTC

size: .
D: .
J: TRBJ2-1
V: TRBV29-1
CDR3: CSSGRTGLRGSYNEQFF
DNA: TGCAGCTCTGGGAGGACAGGCCTAAGGGGCTCCTACAATGAGCAGTTCTTC

size: few
D: .
J: TRBJ1-1
V: TRBV6-6
CDR3: CASRGEMNTEAFF
DNA: TGTGCCAGCAGAGGGGAAATGAACACTGAAGCTTTCTTT

size: .
D: .
J: TRBJ2-1
V: TRBV20-1
CDR3: CSARAPVRYEEQFF
DNA: TGCAGTGCTAGAGCCCCTGTCAGGTACGAGGAGCAGTTCTTC

size: few
D: TRBD1
J: TRBJ1-2
V: TRBV4-2
CDR3: CASSRDRDGYTF
DNA: TGTGCCAGCAGCCGTGACAGGGACGGCTACACCTTC

size: .
D: .
J: TRBJ1-1
V: TRBV29-1
CDR3: CSVVGSGLDTEAFF
DNA: TGCAGCGTTGTAGGATCGGGTTTGGACACTGAAGCTTTCTTT

size: many
D: .
J: TRBJ2-7
V: TRBV12-3/TRBV12-4
CDR3: CASGRPPGAYEQYF
DNA: TGTGCCAGCGGGCGTCCCCCCGGGGCCTACGAGCAGTACTTC

size: .
D: TRBD1
J: TRBJ2-7
V: TRBV11-2
CDR3: CASSPLTTGFGEQYF
DNA: TGTGCCAGCAGCCCGCTCACGACAGGGTTTGGGGAGCAGTACTTC

size: few
D: .
J: TRBJ2-2
V: TRBV20-1
CDR3: CSARPNTGELFF
DNA: TGCAGTGCAAGACCAAACACCGGGGAGCTGTTTTTT

size: few
D: TRBD2
J: TRBJ2-1
V: TRBV12-3/TRBV12-4
CDR3: CASSWGLASNEQFF
DNA: TGTGCCAGCAGTTGGGGACTAGCGTCAAATGAGCAGTTCTTC

size: many
D: .
J: TRBJ2-1
V: TRBV7-8
CDR3: CASSERGVSYNEQFF
DNA: TGTGCCAGCAGCGAAAGGGGGGTCTCCTACAATGAGCAGTTCTTC

size: .
D: .
J: TRBJ2-1
V: TRBV7-3
CDR3: CASSPKPPRLFF
DNA: TGTGCCAGCAGTCCCAAACCCCCGCGACTGTTCTTC

size: many
D: .
J: TRBJ1-1
V: TRBV29-1
CDR3: CSVTERTSMNTEAFF
DNA: TGCAGCGTTACTGAACGCACGAGCATGAACACTGAAGCTTTCTTT

size: once
D: .
J: TRBJ2-1
V: TRBV20-1
CDR3: CSAKNPQRTGGNEQFF
DNA: TGCAGTGCTAAAAATCCCCAGCGGACTGGAGGCAATGAGCAGTTCTTC

size: .
D: .
J: TRBJ1-5
V: TRBV5-1
CDR3: CASSFLPGGDQPQHF
DNA: TGCGCCAGCAGCTTCCTGCCTGGAGGGGATCAGCCCCAGCATTTT

size: .
D: .
J: TRBJ1-6
V: TRBV5-1
CDR3: CASSLIPGFNSPLHF
DNA: TGCGCCAGCAGCTTGATACCGGGGTTTAATTCACCCCTCCACTTT